A single sample is the source of the 30 T cell receptor beta chains below, sequenced in a study of Ad26.COV2.S vaccination and SARS-CoV-2 variants. Data came from immunoSEQ multiplex PCR; TCRdb stores just in-frame clones and leaves some out. The sample shows roughly 400,000 clones, about 90% of them seen only once. Treatment of the sample: about 20 received Ad26.COV2.S at low or high dose, single or two shots; roughly five received placebo; per-sample allocation not given. Day 63 after the first injection of vaccine or placebo was the sampling time. The sample in question was peripheral blood, obtained in a trial of Ad26.COV2.S vaccine versus placebo. The receptors come from a person between 18 and 65 years old who received the Ad26.COV2.S COVID-19 vaccine or a placebo.

The V and J genes are TRBV6-5 and TRBJ1-5, with TRBD1 identical over 8 bases. Germline assignment: CDR1 MNHEY and CDR2 SVGAGI. The trim removed 5 bases at V and 5 bases at J, leaving 5 bases unmatched. The CDR3 consists of 14 residues. As DNA, the CDR3 is TGTGCCAGCAGTCCCTGGACAGGGTATCAGCCCCAGCATTTT. Translating it yields CASSPWTGYQPQHF.

V and J are TRBV7-2 and TRBJ1-2, with 7 bases identical to TRBD1. Looked up from germline, CDR1 is SGHTA and CDR2 is FQGNSA. The CDR3 has 16 residues. The V gene end was trimmed by 5 bases and the J gene end by 3 bases; junction bases not matched to a gene: 12. The CDR3 sequence: CASSLRGWQGDYGYTF. DNA of the CDR3: TGTGCCAGCAGCCTCCGAGGTTGGCAGGGGGACTATGGCTACACCTTC.

This clone has a single count. V is TRBV15 and J is TRBJ2-4; D is ambiguous. The CDR3 extends over 12 amino acids. Trimming cost V 1 base and J 9 bases, with 7 bases left between them. CDR1 is LNHNV, CDR2 YYDKDF, per germline (reference sequence). CDR3 loop: CATSRGPGIQYF. The DNA of the CDR3 is TGTGCCACCAGCAGAGGCCCGGGCATTCAGTACTTC.

The CDR3 DNA reads TGTGCCAGCAGCTTGGGGAGCTCTGGAAACACCATATATTTT. It is translated as CASSLGSSGNTIYF. The chain links TRBV5-4 to TRBJ1-3; D is undetermined. The CDR3 covers 14 residues. V lost 0 bases, J lost 0 bases, and 4 bases lay in between. In germline, CDR1 is SGHNT, CDR2 YYREEE (reference sequence).

The V call is TRBV10-3, the J call TRBJ1-2; D is ambiguous. The CDR3 extends over 13 amino acids. V lost 10 bases and J lost 5, with 17 bases in between. Germline CDR1 ENHRY, CDR2 SYGVKD. The CDR3 DNA reads TGTGCCACTGTAGGGCCGGGCACATATGGCTACACCTTC. Translated: CATVGPGTYGYTF.

The chain links TRBV9 to TRBJ2-7; TRBD1 might be the D (5 bases). This CDR3 is 16 amino acids long. Trimming took 0 bases from V and 1 from J, leaving 14 bases between them. Germline V lookup: CDR1 SGDLS, CDR2 YYNGEE. CDR3 in DNA: TGTGCCAGCAGCGTAGGGGGCTGGGGCCCTTCCTACGAGCAGTACTTC. It yields the protein CASSVGGWGPSYEQYF. Looking up the rest from reference TRBV9 and TRBJ2-7 gives the full variable domain: DSGVTQTPKHLITATGQRVTLRCSPRSGDLSVYWYQQSLDQGLQFLIQYYNGEERAKGNILERFSAQQFPDLHSELNLSSLELGDSALYFCASSVGGWGPSYEQYFGPGTRLTVT.

The chain joins TRBV9 to TRBJ2-1; TRBD2 matches 11 bases. The CDR3 spans 14 residues. V gave up 3 bases and J gave up 9 bases; unmatched junction bases: 5. The germline gives CDR1 SGDLS, CDR2 YYNGEE. The chain's CDR3 is CASSENSGGVEQFF. The CDR3 DNA reads as TGTGCCAGCAGCGAAAATAGCGGGGGGGTTGAGCAGTTCTTC.

This sequence joins TRBV5-1 and TRBJ1-1; D perhaps matches TRBD1 (5 bases). V shed 7 bases and J shed 2 bases, with 15 bases lying between them. The CDR3 spans 14 residues. CDR1 is SGHRS and CDR2 is YFSETQ in the germline V gene. This CDR3 reads CASSSGWTNTEAFF. The CDR3 bases are TGCGCCAGCTCGTCGGGTTGGACAAACACTGAAGCTTTCTTT.

The rearrangement uses TRBV7-2 and TRBJ2-3; tentatively, D is TRBD2 (5 bases). The CDR3 covers 18 residues. Trimming pared 1 base from V and 0 bases from J, leaving 17 bases between. From germline, CDR1 is SGHTA and CDR2 FQGNSA. CDR3 DNA sequence: TGTGCCAGCAGCTTAGTGCGGCTAGCCGGTCGGAGCACAGATACGCAGTATTTT. The encoded protein is CASSLVRLAGRSTDTQYF.

This clone was observed a handful of times. V and J are TRBV7-2 and TRBJ1-6; TRBD1 is a possible D gene (5 bases). From germline, CDR1 is SGHTA and CDR2 FQGNSA. V gave up 5 bases and J gave up 8 bases, with 13 bases separating them. This CDR3 region has 14 residues. The CDR3 reads CASSPRWGDSPLHF. DNA of the CDR3: TGTGCCAGCAGCCCTAGGTGGGGCGATTCACCCCTCCACTTT.

The chain recombines TRBV27 with TRBJ1-2, with D possibly being TRBD1 (5 bases). The CDR3 spans 14 residues. Trimming pared 5 bases from V and 2 bases from J, leaving 12 bases between. Germline V gene lookup returns CDR1 MNHEY and CDR2 SMNVEV (reference sequence). In DNA, the CDR3 is TGTGCCAGCAGTCCGTCGGGACCCAACTATGGCTACACCTTC. Its protein is CASSPSGPNYGYTF.

CDR3 sequence (DNA): TGTGCCAGCAGCTTATATACAGGGGCATACGACGAGCAGTACTTC. Protein product: CASSLYTGAYDEQYF. V is TRBV7-2 and J is TRBJ2-7, with 7 bases aligning to TRBD1. CDR3 length equals 15 residues. Losses at the gene ends were 2 bases for V and 5 bases for J; bases not matched to a gene: 9. CDR1 is SGHTA, CDR2 FQGNSA, per germline.

This CDR3 is CASSPGQGEIEPQHF. DNA for the CDR3: TGTGCCAGCTCTCCCGGACAGGGCGAAATTGAGCCCCAGCATTTT. The rearrangement links TRBV18 to TRBJ1-5, with TRBD1 matching 8 bases. J was trimmed by 8 bases and V by 6 bases; bases with no gene match: 12. CDR3 length: 15 residues. The germline V gene has CDR1 KGHSH and CDR2 LQKENI.

This clone was seen only once. The chain combines TRBV11-2 with TRBJ2-5; D unresolved. The CDR3 totals 14 residues. V was trimmed by 5 bases and J by 1 base, leaving 11 bases between them. CDR1 SGHAT and CDR2 FQNNGV come from the germline V gene. CDR3 DNA: TGTGCCAGCAGCCGGATGTTGGGCCAAGAGACCCAGTACTTC. Protein sequence: CASSRMLGQETQYF.

The chain combines TRBV24-1 with TRBJ1-1; 7 positions agree with TRBD1. Germline V CDR1 and CDR2: KGHDR, SFDVKD. This CDR3 is 16 amino acids long. The V segment lost 5 bases and the J segment 4 bases; nucleotides outside the gene matches: 12. The CDR3 spells CATSGAGGSLGTEAFF. CDR3 nucleotides: TGTGCCACCAGTGGGGCAGGGGGATCGTTGGGCACTGAAGCTTTCTTT.

This clone was counted a single time. This CDR3 reads CASSPMGQGTRYEQYF. The CDR3 DNA is TGTGCCAGCAGCCCCATGGGACAGGGGACCCGCTACGAGCAGTACTTC. V and J are TRBV14 and TRBJ2-7; TRBD1 matches 10 bases. Germline values: CDR1 SGHDN, CDR2 FVKESK. The CDR3 is 16 amino acids. V shed 4 bases, J shed 3 bases, and the junction held 9 bases outside the gene matches.

The chain uses TRBV19 and TRBJ2-7, with D perhaps TRBD1 (5 bases). Deletions cut 6 bases from V and 0 bases from J, with 9 bases between. CDR1 and CDR2 (germline): LNHDA, SQIVND (reference sequence). The CDR3 covers 13 residues. The CDR3 loop reads CASRGPSSYEQYF. In DNA form, the CDR3 reads TGTGCCAGTAGGGGGCCGAGCTCCTACGAGCAGTACTTC.

The chain has TRBV5-1 and TRBJ2-3; 10 nucleotides agree with TRBD1. The germline gives CDR1 SGHRS, CDR2 YFSETQ. The CDR3 has 15 amino acids. Germline trimming cut 6 bases from V and 3 bases from J; bases unmatched to any gene: 7. The CDR3 here is CASTRRTGGTDTQYF. For the CDR3, the DNA is TGCGCCAGCACCCGCCGGACAGGGGGGACAGATACGCAGTATTTT.

This clone showed up just once. The V and J genes are TRBV7-8 and TRBJ2-7, with 7 bases matching TRBD1. This CDR3 is 15 amino acids long. Germline CDR1 and CDR2: SGHVS and FQNEAQ. The junction had 4 bases not matched to a gene; V was cut back by 1 base and J by 1 base. CDR3: CASSLGGQNSYEQYF. As DNA, the CDR3 is TGTGCCAGCAGCTTAGGGGGACAGAATTCCTACGAGCAGTACTTC.

The chain combines TRBV9 with TRBJ2-7, with TRBD1 matching over 9 bases. The CDR3 is made up of 15 amino acids. Germline CDR1 SGDLS, CDR2 YYNGEE. The junction had 9 bases not matched to a gene; V was cut back by 4 bases and J by 4 bases. This chain's CDR3 is CASSPRDRVGYEQYF. CDR3 sequence (DNA): TGTGCCAGCAGCCCAAGGGACAGGGTAGGGTACGAGCAGTACTTC.

The chain combines TRBV6-5 with TRBJ2-6; TRBD2 might be the D (5 bases). Germline assignment: CDR1 MNHEY and CDR2 SVGAGI. The CDR3 sequence is 15 residues long. Trimming cost V 7 bases and J 0 bases, with 10 bases left between them. CDR3 loop: CASNRRGSGANVLTF. CDR3 nucleotide sequence: TGTGCCAGCAATCGACGGGGCTCTGGGGCCAACGTCCTGACTTTC.

V and J are TRBV6-6 and TRBJ1-4; 7 bases are shared with TRBD1. After removal of 6 bases from V and 7 bases from J, the junction contained 8 bases not matched to a gene. The CDR3 spans 14 residues. Germline CDR1 MNHNY, CDR2 SVGAGI (reference sequence). Written as DNA, the CDR3 is TGTGCCAGCAGCTACAGGGGAGTAGCTGAAAAACTGTTTTTT. It codes for CASSYRGVAEKLFF.

A remark on this clone: A junction boundary mismatches the germline segment, possibly from a read error. The chain recombines TRBV7-9 with TRBJ2-7; TRBD1 matches at 8 bases. Germline V gives CDR1 SEHNR, CDR2 FQNEAQ (reference sequence). The CDR3 loop spans 15 amino acids. The CDR3 sequence: CASSPNPGTGTPLNF. CDR3 bases: TGTGCCAGCAGCCCAAACCCCGGGACAGGAACCCCTCTTAACTTC.

The chain couples TRBV4-3 to TRBJ2-5; weak D call: TRBD1 (6 bases). The CDR3 runs to 17 residues. Trimming left V 2 bases short and J 5 bases short, with 21 bases between. Germline V gene sequence: CDR1 LGHNA, CDR2 YSLEER. The CDR3 coding sequence is TGCGCCAGCAGCCAATTATCCCCTGGAAGGGGGACGGAGACCCAGTACTTC. Protein: CASSQLSPGRGTETQYF.

The rearrangement joins TRBV11-2 to TRBJ1-6; D is uncertain. The germline gives CDR1 SGHAT, CDR2 FQNNGV. This CDR3 has 13 residues. The V gene lost 5 bases and the J gene lost 3 bases, with 5 bases spanning the gap. This CDR3 is CASSPHYNSPLHF. CDR3 DNA: TGTGCCAGCAGCCCCCACTATAATTCACCCCTCCACTTT. The whole variable domain, filled in from reference TRBV11-2 and TRBJ1-6, reads EAGVAQSPRYKIIEKRQSVAFWCNPISGHATLYWYQQILGQGPKLLIQFQNNGVVDDSQLPKDRFSAERLKGVDSTLKIQPAKLEDSAVYLCASSPHYNSPLHFGNGTRLTVT.

The chain carries TRBV19 and TRBJ2-3; D is ambiguous. Germline CDR1 LNHDA, CDR2 SQIVND (reference sequence). The CDR3 length is 16 residues. V shed 3 bases and J shed 1 base, with 14 bases lying between them. The CDR3 sequence is CASSIGVISGTDTQYF. The CDR3 DNA reads TGTGCCAGTAGTATTGGCGTGATAAGCGGCACAGATACGCAGTATTTT.

This chain uses TRBV28 with TRBJ2-1; no clear D. The V end was cut by 6 bases, the J end by 10 bases, with 10 bases between. Germline V CDR1 and CDR2: MDHEN, SYDVKM. The CDR3 has 11 amino acids. This CDR3 reads CASSRVPEQFF. The CDR3 region has the DNA TGTGCCAGCAGCCGAGTCCCCGAGCAGTTCTTC.

The chain has TRBV7-9 and TRBJ2-3; TRBD1 aligns across 8 bases. The CDR3 has 17 residues. The V gene's germline CDR1 is SEHNR and CDR2 FQNEAQ (reference sequence). V lost 2 bases and J lost 0; bases outside the gene matches: 7. The CDR3 DNA sequence: TGTGCCAGCAGCTTACCTGGGACAGGCGCTAGCACAGATACGCAGTATTTT. Protein product: CASSLPGTGASTDTQYF.

This clone was recorded once. V and J are TRBV5-1 and TRBJ2-3; D not certain. CDR1 is SGHRS and CDR2 is YFSETQ in the germline V gene. With 1 base removed from V and 6 bases from J, the gap between germline ends came to 12 bases. CDR3 length: 14 amino acids. The CDR3 protein is CASSLRDWGDTQYF. DNA for the CDR3: TGCGCCAGCAGCTTGAGGGATTGGGGTGATACGCAGTATTTT.

The chain uses TRBV9 and TRBJ1-5; D ambiguous. The CDR3 is made up of 15 amino acids. Trimming removed 0 bases at V and 4 bases at J, with 11 bases between. In germline, CDR1 is SGDLS, CDR2 YYNGEE. In nucleotides, the CDR3 is TGTGCCAGCAGCGTAGAGGGCAGTGTAAATCAGCCCCAGCATTTT. Translating it yields CASSVEGSVNQPQHF.